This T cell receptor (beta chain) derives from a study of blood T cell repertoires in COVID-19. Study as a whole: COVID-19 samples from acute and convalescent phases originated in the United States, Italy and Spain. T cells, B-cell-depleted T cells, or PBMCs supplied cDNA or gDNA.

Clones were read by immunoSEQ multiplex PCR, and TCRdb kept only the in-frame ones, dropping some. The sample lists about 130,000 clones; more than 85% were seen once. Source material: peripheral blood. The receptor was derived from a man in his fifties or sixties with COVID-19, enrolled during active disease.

The CDR3 sequence: CASSPYSNRGTEAFF. The CDR3 DNA reads TGTGCCAGCAGCCCGTACTCTAATCGGGGGACTGAAGCTTTCTTT. The chain carries TRBV3-1 (or the pseudogene TRBV3-2) and TRBJ1-1; TRBD1 is a possible D gene (5 bases). CDR3 length equals 15 residues. V was clipped by 4 bases and J by 5 bases, with 17 bases between them. Germline lookup yields CDR1 LGHDT and CDR2 YNNKEL (reference sequence).